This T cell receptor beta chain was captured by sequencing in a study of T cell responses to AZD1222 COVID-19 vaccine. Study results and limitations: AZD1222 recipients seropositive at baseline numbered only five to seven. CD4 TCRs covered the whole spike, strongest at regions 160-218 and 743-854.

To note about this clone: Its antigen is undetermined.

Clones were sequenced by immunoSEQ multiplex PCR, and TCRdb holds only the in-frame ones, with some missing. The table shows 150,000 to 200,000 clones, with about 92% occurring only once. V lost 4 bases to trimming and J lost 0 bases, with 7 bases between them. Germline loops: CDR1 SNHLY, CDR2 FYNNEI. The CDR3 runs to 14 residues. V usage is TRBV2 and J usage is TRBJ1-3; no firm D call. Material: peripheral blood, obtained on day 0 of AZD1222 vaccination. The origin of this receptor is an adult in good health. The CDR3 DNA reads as TGTGCCAGCAGTGTTGGCAGCTCTGGAAACACCATATATTTT. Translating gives CASSVGSSGNTIYF.